A selection of T cell receptor beta chains follows, all from one sample in a study of identical twins. TCRdb independently ran MiXCR on the 5' RACE reads; one entry per CDR3 protein. The sample gives 250,000 to 350,000 distinct CDR3 sequences, more than 8% of which show up once; 6% to 8.5% is in the top ten. This sample also appeared in a second study, on yellow fever vaccine responses in identical twins.

The sequenced material came from CD8+ T cells sorted from blood. These receptors all come from a woman in her late teens or twenties in good health. Both conserved end residues are part of each CDR3. The D gene is left open where the match is weak. Only some rows state a clone size, as once, few, many or a class for expanded clones.

>TRBV28|many|TRBD2|TRBJ2-1
CASSSLAGELDEQFF
TGTGCCAGCAGCTCGCTAGCGGGAGAATTGGATGAGCAGTTCTTC
>TRBV25-1|NA|NA|TRBJ2-7
CASRPHGSVDEQYF
TGTGCCAGCAGGCCCCACGGGAGTGTCGACGAGCAGTACTTC
>TRBV7-2|many|NA|TRBJ2-5
CASSLGSIETQYF
TGTGCCAGCAGCTTAGGGTCCATAGAGACCCAGTACTTC
>TRBV15|many|NA|TRBJ2-7
CATSRVSGVEQYF
TGTGCCACCAGCAGAGTCAGTGGTGTAGAGCAGTACTTC
>TRBV7-9|few|TRBD1|TRBJ2-7
CASSFSGTGPYEQYF
TGTGCCAGCAGCTTTTCCGGGACAGGGCCCTACGAGCAGTACTTC
>TRBV7-8|few|NA|TRBJ1-4
CASSPLSARGAVGEKLFF
TGTGCCAGCAGCCCGCTGAGCGCTCGCGGGGCAGTTGGTGAAAAACTGTTTTTT
>TRBV12-5|many|NA|TRBJ2-7
CASGPLRARNYEQYF
TGTGCTAGTGGTCCTCTCCGGGCCAGGAACTACGAGCAGTACTTC
>TRBV27|many|TRBD1|TRBJ2-3
CASSSSRTGSTDTQYF
TGTGCCAGCAGTTCCTCCCGGACAGGAAGCACAGATACGCAGTATTTT
>TRBV5-5|many|NA|TRBJ2-3
CASSLVTGSSSTDTQYF
TGTGCCAGCAGCTTGGTTACAGGGAGTTCGAGCACAGATACGCAGTATTTT
>TRBV15|NA|TRBD1|TRBJ1-1
CATSSSGTVTEAFF
TGTGCCACCAGCAGTTCCGGGACAGTCACTGAAGCTTTCTTT
>TRBV4-1|NA|NA|TRBJ2-7
CASSQVHAAGTLIYEQYF
TGCGCCAGCAGCCAAGTCCACGCTGCCGGGACTTTGATCTACGAGCAGTACTTC
>TRBV19|NA|TRBD2|TRBJ2-7
CASSLLAGVNEQYF
TGTGCCAGTAGTTTACTAGCGGGAGTTAACGAGCAGTACTTC
>TRBV9|NA|NA|TRBJ1-1
CASSEGFGNTEAFF
TGTGCCAGCAGCGAAGGGTTCGGAAACACTGAAGCTTTCTTT
>TRBV20-1|NA|NA|TRBJ2-3
CSTTGAGGTDTQYF
TGCAGTACGACGGGGGCGGGGGGCACAGATACGCAGTATTTT
>TRBV4-3|few|NA|TRBJ2-7
CASSQDSSPTYEQYF
TGCGCCAGCAGCCAAGATTCTAGCCCGACCTACGAGCAGTACTTC
>TRBV7-3|few|NA|TRBJ2-3
CASSPGLSGTQYF
TGTGCCAGCAGCCCTGGCTTATCGGGTACGCAGTATTTT
>TRBV24-1|few|TRBD1|TRBJ2-1
CATSDPDRGVGLNNEQFF
TGTGCCACCAGTGACCCGGACAGGGGTGTCGGACTTAACAATGAGCAGTTCTTC
>TRBV4-1|NA|NA|TRBJ2-7
CASSPQSGGGPTYYEQYF
TGCGCCAGCAGCCCCCAGTCGGGTGGGGGGCCTACATACTACGAGCAGTACTTC
>TRBV12-3/TRBV12-4|few|TRBD2|TRBJ2-5
CASSPVTSWGETQYF
TGTGCCAGCAGTCCCGTGACTAGCTGGGGGGAGACCCAGTACTTC
>TRBV5-1|few|NA|TRBJ2-7
CASSLGPRQSYEQYF
TGCGCCAGCAGCTTGGGTCCGAGACAGAGTTACGAGCAGTACTTC
>TRBV4-3|NA|NA|TRBJ2-5
CASSQDPGETQYF
TGCGCCAGCAGCCAAGATCCCGGAGAGACCCAGTACTTC
>TRBV27|NA|TRBD2|TRBJ2-3
CASSSGLVPTDTQYF
TGTGCCAGCAGTTCTGGACTAGTTCCCACAGATACGCAGTATTTT
>TRBV9|NA|TRBD2|TRBJ2-7
CASSVYGGGGAEEQYF
TGTGCCAGCAGCGTATATGGGGGCGGGGGGGCTGAAGAGCAGTACTTC
>TRBV20-1|NA|NA|TRBJ2-4
CSARVFPNIQYF
TGCAGTGCTAGAGTATTCCCGAACATTCAGTACTTC
>TRBV7-2|few|NA|TRBJ2-1
CASSAPEVAVSYNEQFF
TGTGCCAGCAGCGCCCCCGAAGTAGCGGTCTCCTACAATGAGCAGTTCTTC